This T cell receptor beta chain was identified during a study of blood T cell repertoires in COVID-19. Study background: The samples span acute and convalescent COVID-19 from the United States, Italy and Spain. From T cells, B-cell-depleted T cells, or PBMCs came the material, which was cDNA or gDNA.

As processed by the authors: Reference gene primer amplification in the assay estimated nucleated cell counts. Profiled with immunoSEQ multiplex PCR; TCRdb holds only in-frame clones, not every one. The D gene and trimming were derived from the DNA, and the V and J assignments and clone size from that table. The sample shows approximately 250,000 clones, about 83% of them seen only once. The CDR3 is 15 residues long. With 1 base removed from V and 7 bases from J, the gap between germline ends came to 11 bases. The V gene's germline CDR1 is MNHEY and CDR2 SMNVEV (reference sequence). The receptor was isolated from an elderly woman with COVID-19, enrolled during active disease. Sequenced material: peripheral blood. J is TRBJ1-6 and V is TRBV27, with D uncertain. Here the CDR3 DNA reads TGTGCCAGCAGTTTATATTCAACGGTCAATTCACCCCTCCACTTT. This encodes CASSLYSTVNSPLHF.